The entry that follows covers one T cell receptor beta chain sequence. This specimen comes from a study of blood T cell repertoires in COVID-19. Background on the study: The cDNA or gDNA used as material had been derived from T cells, B-cell-depleted T cells, or PBMCs.

In the original processing: Quantification of nucleated cells was approximated via reference gene primer amplification. Libraries were prepared by immunoSEQ multiplex PCR; TCRdb keeps only in-frame clonotypes and omits some of them. That table furnishes V, J and clone size, whereas the DNA furnished D and trimming. The data contain around 70,000 clones, 65% to 80% of them seen just once; the ten biggest clones take up roughly 9.8%. V lost 8 bases to trimming and J lost 4 bases; unmatched junction nucleotides: 11. Germline values: CDR1 MNHEY, CDR2 SVGAGI. The CDR3 contains 14 residues. This TCR came from a woman between 50 and 59 years old with acute or convalescent COVID-19. Sequenced: peripheral blood. The chain links TRBV6-5 to TRBJ2-7, with 7 positions matching TRBD2. The CDR3 DNA reads as TGTGCCAGCCGCCAACTAGGGCGGGAGTACGAGCAGTACTTC. Amino acids: CASRQLGREYEQYF.